A few counts support the clone carrying this T cell receptor (beta chain). Its antigen is not identified. The PCR employed 60 Vbeta primers together with 13 Jbeta primers. Sequencing was performed with immunoSEQ multiplex PCR; in TCRdb, only in-frame clones are kept and a portion is missing. The data show 130,000 to 150,000 clones, more than 75% seen once. These data originate in a study of cytomegalovirus exposure and HLA in healthy donors. About the research overall: Early on, a data release was issued that held roughly 80 million unique TCRs from HLA-typed donors.

Germline CDR1 is MGHRA and CDR2 is YSYEKL. The CDR3 extends over 14 amino acids. V trimming: 6 bases; J trimming: 6 bases; junction bases outside the gene matches: 4. Study-wide findings and caveats: A list of approximately 160 TCR beta chains associated with cytomegalovirus was given. One variant, a missense change in DCLRE1C, was linked in a later analysis to TCR beta V- and J-gene trimming. Sequencing likely produced, as an artifact, a cluster of highly shared sequence variants.

The chain combines TRBV4-1 with TRBJ2-3; TRBD2 agrees at 12 bases. Sequenced input: PBMCs. The receptor's source is a male donor in good health and CMV-seronegative. The CDR3 nucleotides are TGCGCCAGCAGTCTAGCGGGGGGGCGGGATACGCAGTATTTT. The encoded protein is CASSLAGGRDTQYF.